A selection of T cell receptor beta chains follows, all from one sample in a study of regulatory T cells in long-lasting Graves disease. One entry per CDR3 protein results from TCRdb running MiXCR on the multiplex PCR reads. This table holds 300,000 to 400,000 distinct CDR3 sequences, about 19% found once. Source: peripheral blood mononuclear cells (PBMCs), taken when the disease was refractory, from a patient treated with antithyroid drugs. These receptor sequences come from a female donor with Graves disease. Each CDR3 is given with its conserved first and last residue. Each record gives: V gene, J gene, CDR3 protein.

v_call: TRBV20-1; j_call: TRBJ2-1; cdr3_aa: CSASKRNEQFF
v_call: TRBV5-1; j_call: TRBJ2-2; cdr3_aa: CASSLSGTGGGGELFF
v_call: TRBV29-1; j_call: TRBJ1-5; cdr3_aa: CSVGGSGNQPQHF
v_call: TRBV27; j_call: TRBJ1-4; cdr3_aa: CASSFLSWAGRYEKLFF
v_call: TRBV10-3; j_call: TRBJ1-6; cdr3_aa: CAISELDSSYNSPLHF
v_call: TRBV6-6; j_call: TRBJ2-3; cdr3_aa: CASSYSFVLAVQGYGYTQYF
v_call: TRBV3-1; j_call: TRBJ2-7; cdr3_aa: CASSRLGGKQYF
v_call: TRBV20-1; j_call: TRBJ2-3; cdr3_aa: CSARNPQGAGVGTQYF
v_call: TRBV20-1; j_call: TRBJ1-1; cdr3_aa: CSARKRNTEAFF
v_call: TRBV12-3/TRBV12-4; j_call: TRBJ1-5; cdr3_aa: CASSLIWTGGRQPQHF
v_call: TRBV7-2; j_call: TRBJ1-2; cdr3_aa: CASSSGTTYGGYTF
v_call: TRBV11-1; j_call: TRBJ2-3; cdr3_aa: CASSLRQGAEDTQYF
v_call: TRBV5-5; j_call: TRBJ1-1; cdr3_aa: CASSFIGSEAFF
v_call: TRBV9; j_call: TRBJ1-6; cdr3_aa: CASSVRGIPSYNSPLHF
v_call: TRBV18; j_call: TRBJ1-2; cdr3_aa: CASSPPTTAFSYTF
v_call: TRBV4-1; j_call: TRBJ1-2; cdr3_aa: CASSQDLVQRLGYGYTF
v_call: TRBV3-1; j_call: TRBJ1-1; cdr3_aa: CASSFSRANTEAFF
v_call: TRBV18; j_call: TRBJ1-3; cdr3_aa: CASSPRGDRGNTIYF
v_call: TRBV6-2/TRBV6-3; j_call: TRBJ2-3; cdr3_aa: CASSESAAYTQYF
v_call: TRBV29-1; j_call: TRBJ1-1; cdr3_aa: CSAIPGPEVAFF
v_call: TRBV28; j_call: TRBJ2-7; cdr3_aa: CASSLPTGASGSLAYEQYF
v_call: TRBV20-1; j_call: TRBJ1-6; cdr3_aa: CSAGQGPNSPLHF
v_call: TRBV10-3; j_call: TRBJ1-5; cdr3_aa: CAISESGQINQPQHF
v_call: TRBV27; j_call: TRBJ1-1; cdr3_aa: CASSLRWGLNTEAFF
v_call: TRBV30; j_call: TRBJ1-5; cdr3_aa: CAWRRTGTGVFQPQHF
v_call: TRBV9; j_call: TRBJ1-2; cdr3_aa: CASSANPGQMTSFYGYTF
v_call: TRBV18; j_call: TRBJ2-2; cdr3_aa: CASSPPGLNTGELFF
v_call: TRBV12-3/TRBV12-4; j_call: TRBJ1-3; cdr3_aa: CASSSGPGGSGNTIYF
v_call: TRBV20-1; j_call: TRBJ2-7; cdr3_aa: CSASMGLAGEQYF
v_call: TRBV28; j_call: TRBJ2-7; cdr3_aa: CASSLAGESYEQYF
v_call: TRBV12-3/TRBV12-4; j_call: TRBJ1-5; cdr3_aa: CASKTGGGWDQPQHF
v_call: TRBV2; j_call: TRBJ2-2; cdr3_aa: CASSVQAGNTGELFF
v_call: TRBV3-1; j_call: TRBJ2-1; cdr3_aa: CASSPLAGRRPGGNEQFF
v_call: TRBV7-8; j_call: TRBJ1-6; cdr3_aa: CASSLIGGQGNSPLHF
v_call: TRBV7-2; j_call: TRBJ1-1; cdr3_aa: CASSAVATGIPEAFF
v_call: TRBV28; j_call: TRBJ2-5; cdr3_aa: CASVLGGQETQYF
v_call: TRBV20-1; j_call: TRBJ2-7; cdr3_aa: CSARDPSSYGEQYF
v_call: TRBV11-2; j_call: TRBJ2-6; cdr3_aa: CASRQQSGANVLTF
v_call: TRBV11-3; j_call: TRBJ2-3; cdr3_aa: CASSARGQGSPDTQYF
v_call: TRBV7-6; j_call: TRBJ2-5; cdr3_aa: CASSPESPRTQYF
v_call: TRBV9; j_call: TRBJ2-7; cdr3_aa: CASSVAGLAGFYEQYF
v_call: TRBV2; j_call: TRBJ1-5; cdr3_aa: CASSERVGGPNQPQHF
v_call: TRBV5-1; j_call: TRBJ2-2; cdr3_aa: CASRLGTGTGELFF
v_call: TRBV5-6; j_call: TRBJ1-4; cdr3_aa: CASSRRQSEKLFF
v_call: TRBV7-9; j_call: TRBJ1-1; cdr3_aa: CASPGRRSTEAFF